This T cell receptor (beta chain) was found in a study of T cell responses to AZD1222 COVID-19 vaccine. Overall study context: Pooling of second doses given at about 4 or about 12 weeks was done.

Worth noting for this clone: Its target is not known.

Assay: immunoSEQ multiplex PCR; the TCRdb copy retains only in-frame clones and omits some. This sample carries 150,000 to 200,000 clones, under 95% of them seen once, and the ten largest clones take under 5%. Broader study findings: White British ancestry dominated among donors, who included more females, and clonal diversity was possibly underestimated.

This CDR3 contains 13 residues. Looked up from germline, CDR1 is SQVTM and CDR2 is ANQGSEA. V lost 6 bases, J lost 5 bases, and 7 bases stayed unmatched. The J gene is TRBJ2-5, the V gene TRBV29-1; 9 bases agree with TRBD1. This TCR was sampled from an adult in good health. Sequences were derived from peripheral blood, sampled on day 0 of AZD1222 vaccination. The chain's CDR3 is CSVQQGAGETQYF. The CDR3 nucleotides read TGCAGCGTGCAACAGGGGGCCGGGGAGACCCAGTACTTC.